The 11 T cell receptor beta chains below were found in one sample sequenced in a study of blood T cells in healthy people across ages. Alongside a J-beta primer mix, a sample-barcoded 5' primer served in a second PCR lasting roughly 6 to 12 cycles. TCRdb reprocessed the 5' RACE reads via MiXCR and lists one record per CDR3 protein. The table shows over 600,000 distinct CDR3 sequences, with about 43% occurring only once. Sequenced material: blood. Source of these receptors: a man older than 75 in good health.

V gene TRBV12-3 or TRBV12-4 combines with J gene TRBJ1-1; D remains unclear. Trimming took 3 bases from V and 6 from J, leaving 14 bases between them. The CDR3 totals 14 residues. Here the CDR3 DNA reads TGTGCCAGCAGTTTTGGGGAGGGCTCGGCTGAAGCTTTCTTT. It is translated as CASSFGEGSAEAFF.

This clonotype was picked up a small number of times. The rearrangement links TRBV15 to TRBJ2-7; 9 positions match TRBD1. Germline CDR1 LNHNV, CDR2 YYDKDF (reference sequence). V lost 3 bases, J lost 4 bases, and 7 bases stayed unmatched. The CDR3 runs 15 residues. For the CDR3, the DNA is TGTGCCACCAGCAGGGGCGGGACAGGGTCTTACGAGCAGTACTTC. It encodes CATSRGGTGSYEQYF.

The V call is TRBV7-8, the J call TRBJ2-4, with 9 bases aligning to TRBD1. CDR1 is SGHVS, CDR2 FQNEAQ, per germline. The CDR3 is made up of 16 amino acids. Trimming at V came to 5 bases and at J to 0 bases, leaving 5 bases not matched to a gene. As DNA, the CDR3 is TGTGCCAGCAGCCGGGACAGGGTGTTAGCCAAAAACATTCAGTACTTC. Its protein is CASSRDRVLAKNIQYF.

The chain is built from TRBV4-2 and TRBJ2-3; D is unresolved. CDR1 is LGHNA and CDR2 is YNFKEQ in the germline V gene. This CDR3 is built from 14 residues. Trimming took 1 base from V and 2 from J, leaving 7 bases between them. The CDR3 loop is CASSQGQATDTQYF. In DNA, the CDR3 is TGTGCCAGCAGCCAAGGTCAAGCCACAGATACGCAGTATTTT.

The CDR3, as DNA: TGTGCCTGGAGTGTAAGGGCCGCCTCCTACGAGCAGTACTTC. Translation gives CAWSVRAASYEQYF. The chain employs TRBV30 and TRBJ2-7; D remains ambiguous. The CDR3 is 14 amino acids. The V end was cut by 0 bases, the J end by 0 bases, with 9 bases between. Per the germline V gene, CDR1 is GTSNPN and CDR2 is SVGIG (reference sequence).

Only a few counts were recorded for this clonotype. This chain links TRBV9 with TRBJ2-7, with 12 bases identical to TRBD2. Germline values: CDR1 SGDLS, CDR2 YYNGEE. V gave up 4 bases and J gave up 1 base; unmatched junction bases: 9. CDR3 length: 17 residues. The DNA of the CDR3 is TGTGCCAGCAGCCCCCGGACTAGCGGGGACCTTTCCTACGAGCAGTACTTC. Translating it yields CASSPRTSGDLSYEQYF.

The CDR3 reads CASSLRTGQTDTQYF. In DNA, the CDR3 is TGTGCCAGCAGCCTCCGGACAGGGCAAACTGATACGCAGTATTTT. The chain joins TRBV6-5 to TRBJ2-3; 8 nucleotides agree with TRBD1. This CDR3 has 15 residues. CDR1 is MNHEY, CDR2 SVGAGI, per germline. J gave up 6 bases and V 6 bases, and 11 bases lay outside the gene matches.

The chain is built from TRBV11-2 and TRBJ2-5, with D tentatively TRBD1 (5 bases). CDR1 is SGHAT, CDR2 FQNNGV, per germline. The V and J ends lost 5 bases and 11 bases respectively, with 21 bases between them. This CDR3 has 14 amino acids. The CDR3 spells CASSPGSGIDEQYF. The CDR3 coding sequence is TGTGCCAGCAGCCCCGGATCAGGGATCGATGAGCAGTACTTC.

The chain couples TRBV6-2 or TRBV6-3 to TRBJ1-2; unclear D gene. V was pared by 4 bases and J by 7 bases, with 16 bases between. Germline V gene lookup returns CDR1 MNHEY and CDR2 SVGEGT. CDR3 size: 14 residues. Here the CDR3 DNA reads TGTGCCAGCAGTTTTAAGGCCCCTTCGGGTGGCTACACCTTC. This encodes CASSFKAPSGGYTF.

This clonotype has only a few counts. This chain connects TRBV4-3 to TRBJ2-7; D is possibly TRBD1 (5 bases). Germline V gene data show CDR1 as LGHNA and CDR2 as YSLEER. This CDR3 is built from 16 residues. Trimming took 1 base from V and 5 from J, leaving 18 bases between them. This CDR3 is CASSQGVRSGRDEQYF. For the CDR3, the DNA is TGCGCCAGCAGCCAAGGGGTGAGGTCAGGGCGAGACGAGCAGTACTTC.

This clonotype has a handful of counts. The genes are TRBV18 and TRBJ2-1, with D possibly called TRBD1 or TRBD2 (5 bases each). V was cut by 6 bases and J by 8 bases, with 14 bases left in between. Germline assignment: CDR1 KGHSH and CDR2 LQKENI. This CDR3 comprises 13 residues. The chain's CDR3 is CASSPTGRDEQFF. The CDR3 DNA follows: TGTGCCAGCTCTCCTACGGGGCGAGATGAGCAGTTCTTC.